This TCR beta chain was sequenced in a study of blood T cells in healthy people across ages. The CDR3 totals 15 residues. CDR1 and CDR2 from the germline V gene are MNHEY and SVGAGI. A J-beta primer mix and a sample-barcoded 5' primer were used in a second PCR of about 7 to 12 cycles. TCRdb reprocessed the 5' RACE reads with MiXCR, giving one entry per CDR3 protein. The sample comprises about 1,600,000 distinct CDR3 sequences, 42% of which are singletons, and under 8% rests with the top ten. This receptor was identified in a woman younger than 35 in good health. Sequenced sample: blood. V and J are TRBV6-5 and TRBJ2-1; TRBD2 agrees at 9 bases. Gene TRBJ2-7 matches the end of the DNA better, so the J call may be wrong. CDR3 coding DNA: TGTGCCAGCAGTTTCGGACTAGCGACCTACAATGAGCAGTACTTC. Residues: CASSFGLATYNEQYF.